This TCR beta chain was captured by sequencing in a study of early T cells in non-severe SARS-CoV-2 infection. Study-wide background: The input, bulk RNA from unsorted whole blood, was sequenced, and chains were unpaired.

The CDR3 consists of 16 residues. Germline lookup yields CDR1 LGHNA and CDR2 YNFKEQ. V lost 0 bases and J 1 base, leaving 11 bases between the germline ends. Individual cDNA molecules were tagged with unique molecular identifiers. MiXCR, applied by TCRdb to the 5' RACE reads, yields one record per CDR3 protein. The sample yields fewer than 100,000 distinct CDR3 sequences, 9.5% to 15% seen once. This chain connects TRBV4-2 to TRBJ2-3; D is unresolved. Specimen: whole blood. This receptor was identified in an adult who was a healthcare worker with PCR-confirmed SARS-CoV-2 infection or an uninfected control (not recorded which). The CDR3 DNA reads as TGTGCCAGCAGCCAAGATAGCCAGCGCCGCACAGATACGCAGTATTTT. Its protein is CASSQDSQRRTDTQYF.